This T cell receptor beta chain was captured in a study of T cells after yellow fever vaccination. In this sample, this clonotype turned up a few times. The trim removed 1 base at V and 0 bases at J, leaving 5 bases unmatched. The CDR3 covers 17 residues. Germline CDR1 is DFQATT and CDR2 is SNEGSKA (reference sequence). The study's findings and limits: Sorting of memory subsets on day 0 yielded almost no detectable vaccine-responding clonotypes.

TCRdb fed the 5' RACE reads into MiXCR, producing one record per CDR3 protein. There are 45,000 to 75,000 distinct CDR3 sequences in the sample; 5% to 6.5% occur only once, and roughly 31% lies in the top ten. This clonotype originated in a man younger than 30 who received the YFV17D yellow fever vaccine. The input for sequencing was PBMCs, either bulk or a sorted T-cell subset (CD4+, CD8+, memory, or dextramer-sorted; not recorded which), taken on the day of the yellow fever booster vaccination. The rearrangement uses TRBV20-1 and TRBJ2-1, with TRBD2 matching 11 bases. The CDR3 sequence: CSARVSGGESSYNEQFF. In nucleotides, the CDR3 is TGCAGTGCTAGAGTTAGCGGGGGGGAGAGCTCCTACAATGAGCAGTTCTTC.